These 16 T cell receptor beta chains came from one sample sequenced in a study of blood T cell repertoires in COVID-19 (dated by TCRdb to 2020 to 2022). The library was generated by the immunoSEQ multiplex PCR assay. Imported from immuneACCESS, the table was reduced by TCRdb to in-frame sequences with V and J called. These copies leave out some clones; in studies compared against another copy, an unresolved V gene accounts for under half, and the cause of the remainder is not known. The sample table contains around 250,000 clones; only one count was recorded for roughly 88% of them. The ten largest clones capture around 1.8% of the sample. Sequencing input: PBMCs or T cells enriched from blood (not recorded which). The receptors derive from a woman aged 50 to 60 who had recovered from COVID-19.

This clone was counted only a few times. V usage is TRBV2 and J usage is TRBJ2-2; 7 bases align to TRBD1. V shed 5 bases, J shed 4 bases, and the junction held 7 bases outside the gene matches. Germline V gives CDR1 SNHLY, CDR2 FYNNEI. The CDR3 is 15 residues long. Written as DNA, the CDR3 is TGTGCCAGCAGTCCCCGGGACAGTTTCACCGGGGAGCTGTTTTTT. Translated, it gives CASSPRDSFTGELFF.

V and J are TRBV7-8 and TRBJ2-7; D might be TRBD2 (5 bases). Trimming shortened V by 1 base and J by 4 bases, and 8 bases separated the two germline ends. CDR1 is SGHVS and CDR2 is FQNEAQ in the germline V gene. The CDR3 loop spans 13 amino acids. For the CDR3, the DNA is TGTGCCAGCAGCTTAGTCCGGGGTTACGAGCAGTACTTC. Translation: CASSLVRGYEQYF.

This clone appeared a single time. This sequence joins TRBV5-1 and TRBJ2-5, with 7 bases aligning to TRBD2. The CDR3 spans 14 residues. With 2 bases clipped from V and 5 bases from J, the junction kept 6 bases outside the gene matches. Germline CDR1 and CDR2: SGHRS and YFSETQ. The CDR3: CASSLGGSPETQYF. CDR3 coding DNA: TGCGCCAGCAGCTTAGGCGGGAGTCCGGAGACCCAGTACTTC. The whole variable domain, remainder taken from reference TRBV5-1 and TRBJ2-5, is KAGVTQTPRYLIKTRGQQVTLSCSPISGHRSVSWYQQTPGQGLQFLFEYFSETQRNKGNFPGRFSGRQFSNSRSEMNVSTLELGDSALYLCASSLGGSPETQYFGPGTRLLVL.

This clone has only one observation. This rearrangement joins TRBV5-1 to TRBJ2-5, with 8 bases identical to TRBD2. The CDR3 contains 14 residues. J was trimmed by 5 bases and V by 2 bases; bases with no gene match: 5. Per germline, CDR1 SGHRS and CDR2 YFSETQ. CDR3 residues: CASSLYGRGETQYF. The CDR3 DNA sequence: TGCGCCAGCAGCTTATACGGGAGGGGGGAGACCCAGTACTTC.

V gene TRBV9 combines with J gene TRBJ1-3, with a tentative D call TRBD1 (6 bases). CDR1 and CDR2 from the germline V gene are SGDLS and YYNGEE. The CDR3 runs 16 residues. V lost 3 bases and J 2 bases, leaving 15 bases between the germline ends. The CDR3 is CASSDILGGTGNTIYF. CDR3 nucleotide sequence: TGTGCCAGCAGCGATATATTAGGGGGTACTGGAAACACCATATATTTT.

This CDR3 reads CASSLLTGTGASGYTF. In nucleotides, the CDR3 is TGTGCCAGCAGCTTACTAACCGGGACAGGGGCCTCTGGCTACACCTTC. J is TRBJ1-2 and V is TRBV5-6, with 10 bases fitting TRBD1. The CDR3 spans 16 residues. V lost 2 bases to trimming and J lost 7 bases; unmatched junction nucleotides: 11. Germline-derived CDR1 and CDR2 are SGHDT and YYEEEE.

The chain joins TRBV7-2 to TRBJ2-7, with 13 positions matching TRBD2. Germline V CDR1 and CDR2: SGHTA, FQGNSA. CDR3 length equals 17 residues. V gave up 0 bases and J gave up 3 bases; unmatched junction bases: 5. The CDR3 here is CASSLAGTSGNFYEQYF. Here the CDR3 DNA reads TGTGCCAGCAGCTTAGCGGGGACTAGCGGGAATTTCTACGAGCAGTACTTC.

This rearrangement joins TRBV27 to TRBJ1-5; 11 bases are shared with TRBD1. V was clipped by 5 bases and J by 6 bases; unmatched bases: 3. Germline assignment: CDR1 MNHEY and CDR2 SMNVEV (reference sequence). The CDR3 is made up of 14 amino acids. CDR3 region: CASSGTGGRQPQHF. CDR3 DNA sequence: TGTGCCAGCAGTGGGACAGGGGGACGTCAGCCCCAGCATTTT.

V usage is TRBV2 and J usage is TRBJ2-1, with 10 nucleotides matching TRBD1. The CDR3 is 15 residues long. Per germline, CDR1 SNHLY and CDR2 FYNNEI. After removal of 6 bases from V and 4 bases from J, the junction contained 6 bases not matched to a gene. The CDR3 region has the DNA TGTGCCAGCAGCGGTGGACAGGGGGAATACAATGAGCAGTTCTTC. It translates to CASSGGQGEYNEQFF.

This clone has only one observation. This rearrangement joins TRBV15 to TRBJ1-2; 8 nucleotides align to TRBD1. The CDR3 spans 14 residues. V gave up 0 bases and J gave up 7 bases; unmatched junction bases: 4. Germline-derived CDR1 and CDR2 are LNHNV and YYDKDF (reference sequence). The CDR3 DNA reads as TGTGCCACCAGCAGAGATCGGACAGGGAGTGGCTACACCTTC. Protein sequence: CATSRDRTGSGYTF.

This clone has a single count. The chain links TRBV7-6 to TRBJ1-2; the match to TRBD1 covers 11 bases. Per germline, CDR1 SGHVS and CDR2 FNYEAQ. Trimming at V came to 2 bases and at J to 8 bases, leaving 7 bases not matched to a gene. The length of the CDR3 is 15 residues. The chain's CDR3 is CASSLSGQGAGGYTF. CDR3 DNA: TGTGCCAGCAGCTTATCAGGACAGGGGGCGGGAGGCTACACCTTC.

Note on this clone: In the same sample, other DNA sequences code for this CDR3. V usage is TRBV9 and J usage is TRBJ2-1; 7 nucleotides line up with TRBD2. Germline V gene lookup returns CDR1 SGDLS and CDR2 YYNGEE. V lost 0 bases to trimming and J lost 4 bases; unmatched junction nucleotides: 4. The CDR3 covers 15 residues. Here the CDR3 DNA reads TGTGCCAGCAGCGTAGGCGGGAGTACTTACAATGAGCAGTTCTTC. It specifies CASSVGGSTYNEQFF.

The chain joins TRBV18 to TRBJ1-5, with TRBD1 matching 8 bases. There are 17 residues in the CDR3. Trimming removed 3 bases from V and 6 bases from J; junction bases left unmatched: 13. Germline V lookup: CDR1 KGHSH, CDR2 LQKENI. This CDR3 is CASSPIRQGSGIQPQHF. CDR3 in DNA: TGTGCCAGCTCACCCATAAGACAGGGGTCGGGGATTCAGCCCCAGCATTTT.

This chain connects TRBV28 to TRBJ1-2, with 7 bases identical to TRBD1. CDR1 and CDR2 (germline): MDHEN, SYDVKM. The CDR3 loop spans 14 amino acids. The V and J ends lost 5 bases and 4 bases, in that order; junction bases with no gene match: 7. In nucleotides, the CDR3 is TGTGCCAGCAGTATCCCGGGACAGCTCTATGGCTACACCTTC. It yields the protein CASSIPGQLYGYTF.

DNA for the CDR3: TGTGCCAGCTCACCAGGACAGGGGTTCTACGAGCAGTACTTC. It specifies CASSPGQGFYEQYF. This chain connects TRBV18 to TRBJ2-7, with 9 positions matching TRBD1. Germline CDR1 is KGHSH and CDR2 is LQKENI. The V and J ends lost 2 bases and 3 bases, in that order; junction bases with no gene match: 2. This CDR3 has 14 residues.

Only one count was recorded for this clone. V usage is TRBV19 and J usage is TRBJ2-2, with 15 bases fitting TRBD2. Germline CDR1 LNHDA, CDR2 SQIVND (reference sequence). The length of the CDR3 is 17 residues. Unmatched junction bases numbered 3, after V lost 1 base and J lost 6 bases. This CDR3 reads CASSIGGLAGGPGELFF. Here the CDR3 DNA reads TGTGCCAGTAGTATAGGAGGACTAGCGGGAGGGCCCGGGGAGCTGTTTTTT.